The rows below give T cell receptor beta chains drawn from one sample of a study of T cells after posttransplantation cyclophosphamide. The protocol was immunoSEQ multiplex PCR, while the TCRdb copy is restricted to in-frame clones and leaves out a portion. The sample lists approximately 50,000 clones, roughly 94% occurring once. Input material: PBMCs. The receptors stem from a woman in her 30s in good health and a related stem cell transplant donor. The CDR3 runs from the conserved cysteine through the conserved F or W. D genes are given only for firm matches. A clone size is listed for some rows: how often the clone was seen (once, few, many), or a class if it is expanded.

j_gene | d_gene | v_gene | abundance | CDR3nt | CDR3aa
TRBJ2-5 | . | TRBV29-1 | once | TGCAGCGTTGAAGATCGGCGGGGACTGCGAGAGACCCAGTACTTC | CSVEDRRGLRETQYF
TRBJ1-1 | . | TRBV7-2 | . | TGTGCCAGCAGCTTGAGGCAGGGAGGGGGTGAAGCTTTCTTT | CASSLRQGGGEAFF
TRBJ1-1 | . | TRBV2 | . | TGTGCCAGCAGTACCCAGGGGACGGGAAACACTGAAGCTTTCTTT | CASSTQGTGNTEAFF
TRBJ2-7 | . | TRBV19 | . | TGTGCCAGTAGTACCAAGGACTCATACGAGCAGTACTTC | CASSTKDSYEQYF
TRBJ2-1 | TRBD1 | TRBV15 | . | TGTGCCACCAGCAGCAGACTGGGACAGCGCTCCTACAATGAGCAGTTCTTC | CATSSRLGQRSYNEQFF
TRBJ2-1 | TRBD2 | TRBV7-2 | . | TGTGCCAGCAGCTTAGCGGGACTAGTGGGAAATGAGCAGTTCTTC | CASSLAGLVGNEQFF
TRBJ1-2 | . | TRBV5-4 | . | TGTGCCAGCAGCTTGGTATCTGCTACAGGGCGAGGCGGCTACACCTTC | CASSLVSATGRGGYTF
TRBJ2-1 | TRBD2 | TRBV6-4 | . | TGTGCCAGCAGTCGGACTAGCGAATACAATGAGCAGTTCTTC | CASSRTSEYNEQFF
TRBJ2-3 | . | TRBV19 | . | TGTGCCAGTAGTATAACAGGGAAGGCAGATACGCAGTATTTT | CASSITGKADTQYF
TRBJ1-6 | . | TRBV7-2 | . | TGTGCCAGCAGCTTAATTGGGGCAGGTAATTCACCCCTCCACTTT | CASSLIGAGNSPLHF
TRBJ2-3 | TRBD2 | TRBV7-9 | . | TGTGCCAGCAGCTCGACTAGCGGGGGGCCTTTTCTTTTGACGCAGTATTTT | CASSSTSGGPFLLTQYF
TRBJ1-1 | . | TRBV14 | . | TGTGCCAGCAGCCGGGTAGGGGGATCGAACACTGAAGCTTTCTTT | CASSRVGGSNTEAFF
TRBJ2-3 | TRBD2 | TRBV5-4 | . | TGTGCCAGCGGAAATAGCGGGGGGGGGCTAACAGATACGCAGTATTTT | CASGNSGGGLTDTQYF
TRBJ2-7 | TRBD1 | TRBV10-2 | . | TGCGCCAGCATTCCCGGGACAGGAGTCTACGAGCAGTACTTC | CASIPGTGVYEQYF
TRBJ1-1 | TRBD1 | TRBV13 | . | TGTGCCAGCGGGACAGAGAACACTGAAGCTTTCTTT | CASGTENTEAFF
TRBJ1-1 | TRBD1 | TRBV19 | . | TGTGCCAGTCAGGGACAGGGGGCGGCTGAAGCTTTCTTT | CASQGQGAAEAFF
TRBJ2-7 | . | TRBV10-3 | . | TGTGCCATCAGTGAGTCGAGTTGGACAGTGTCCTACGAGCAGTACTTC | CAISESSWTVSYEQYF
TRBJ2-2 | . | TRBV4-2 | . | TGTGCCAGCAGCCAAGTTCCGGGGGTGGTTACCGGGGAGCTGTTTTTT | CASSQVPGVVTGELFF
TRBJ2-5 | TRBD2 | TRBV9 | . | TGTGCCAGCAGCGGAAGCGGGAGATATGAAGAGACCCAGTACTTC | CASSGSGRYEETQYF
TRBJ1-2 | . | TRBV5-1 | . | TGCGCCAGCAGCTTGGAGTTTGCGAACTATGGCTACACCTTC | CASSLEFANYGYTF
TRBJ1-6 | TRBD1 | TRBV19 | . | TGTGCCAGTAGTAGGGACAGGGGGGCACCCCTCCACTTT | CASSRDRGAPLHF
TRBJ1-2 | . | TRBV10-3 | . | TGTGCCATCAGTGAAGGACAATTGGATGGCTACACCTTC | CAISEGQLDGYTF
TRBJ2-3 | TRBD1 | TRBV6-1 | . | TGTGCCAGCACCCGGGACAGAGCAGATACGCAGTATTTT | CASTRDRADTQYF
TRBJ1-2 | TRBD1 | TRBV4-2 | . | TGTGCCAGCAGCTCACAGCCGGGACAGGGGGATGGAGGTGGCTACACCTTC | CASSSQPGQGDGGGYTF
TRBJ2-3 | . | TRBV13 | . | TGTGCCAGCAGCTTAGATATCCCAGATACGCAGTATTTT | CASSLDIPDTQYF
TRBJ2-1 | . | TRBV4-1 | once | TGCGCCAGCAGCCAAAGCTCGGTCCAAAGCTCCTACAATGAGCAGTTCTTC | CASSQSSVQSSYNEQFF
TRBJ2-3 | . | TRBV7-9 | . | TGTGCCAGCAGCTCCACCCAGGTAGCAGATACGCAGTATTTT | CASSSTQVADTQYF
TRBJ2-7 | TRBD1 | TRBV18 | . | TGTGCCAGCTCACCGGGGTGGACAGGGAACTACGAGCAGTACTTC | CASSPGWTGNYEQYF
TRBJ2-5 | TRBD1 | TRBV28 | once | TGTGCCAGCAGTTTTTACGGCAGGGGGTTAGAGACCCAGTACTTC | CASSFYGRGLETQYF
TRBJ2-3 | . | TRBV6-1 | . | TGTGCCAGCAGCCAACTAGCCCCTGGCACAGATACGCAGTATTTT | CASSQLAPGTDTQYF
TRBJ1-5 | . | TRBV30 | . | TGTGCCTGGAGTACCGGAGGAACCCAGCATTTT | CAWSTGGTQHF
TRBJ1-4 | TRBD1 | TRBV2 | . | TGTGCCAGCAGTACAGGGACAGGGAATGAAAAACTGTTTTTT | CASSTGTGNEKLFF
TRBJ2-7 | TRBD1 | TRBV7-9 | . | TGTGCCAGCAGCCCGTACGACGGGACAGAATATAATTACGAGCAGTACTTC | CASSPYDGTEYNYEQYF
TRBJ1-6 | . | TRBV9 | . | TGTGCCAGCAGCGTAGAGGGGGAGAATTCACCCCTCCACTTT | CASSVEGENSPLHF
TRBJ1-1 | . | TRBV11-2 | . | TGTGCCAGCAGCTTAGCGGGACTCCGGAACACTGAAGCTTTCTTT | CASSLAGLRNTEAFF
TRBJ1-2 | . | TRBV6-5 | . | TGTGCCAGCAGTTACGCCACAGGAATGGGTGGCTACACCTTC | CASSYATGMGGYTF
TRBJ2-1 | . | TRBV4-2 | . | TGTGCCAGCAGCGCGAGATACAATGAGCAGTTCTTC | CASSARYNEQFF
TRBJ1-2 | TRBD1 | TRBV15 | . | TGTGCCACCAGCAGAGCTTGGGACAGCCGCTCATCCAACTATGGCTACACCTTC | CATSRAWDSRSSNYGYTF
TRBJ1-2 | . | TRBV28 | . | TGTGCCAGCAGTTTATGGGGCCCTAATTATGGCTACACCTTC | CASSLWGPNYGYTF
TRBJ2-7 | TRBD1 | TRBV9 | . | TGTGCCAGCAGCCCATCCCGGGACAGGGCCTACGAGCAGTACTTC | CASSPSRDRAYEQYF